Detailed here is one T cell receptor beta chain. This sample stems from a study of CXCR3-negative and CXCR3-positive naive CD8 T cells. Libraries of TRB cDNA were made by 5' RACE and carried UMIs. TCRdb re-analyzed the 5' RACE reads; it lists each CDR3 protein once, without DNA. The sample holds around 5,300 distinct CDR3 sequences. This CDR3 is 13 amino acids long. The receptor was isolated from a human donor in good health. Some clones in this sample may be carry-over from other donors' samples. Sequenced sample: naive CXCR3- CD8+ T cells from blood. Subset: CD45RO-CCR7+CD27+CD95- naive CD8+ T cells lacking CXCR3 (TNR3-). The J gene is TRBJ1-2, the V gene TRBV12-3 or TRBV12-4; the TCRdb call, TRBD1, lacks DNA for checking. CDR3 amino acids: CASSLARDRGYTF.